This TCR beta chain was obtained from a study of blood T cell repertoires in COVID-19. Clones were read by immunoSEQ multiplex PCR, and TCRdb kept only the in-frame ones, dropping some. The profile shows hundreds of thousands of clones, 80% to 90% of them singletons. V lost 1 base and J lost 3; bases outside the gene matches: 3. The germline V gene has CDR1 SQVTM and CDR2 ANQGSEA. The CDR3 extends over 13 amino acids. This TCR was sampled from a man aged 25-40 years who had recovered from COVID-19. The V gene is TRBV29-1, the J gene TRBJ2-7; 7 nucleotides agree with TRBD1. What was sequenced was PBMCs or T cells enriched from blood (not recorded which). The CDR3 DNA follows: TGCAGCGTTGAAGGGACAGGACTCTACGAGCAGTACTTC. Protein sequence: CSVEGTGLYEQYF.